This T cell receptor beta chain was observed in a study of T cell changes during pregnancy in multiple sclerosis. Profiled with immunoSEQ multiplex PCR; TCRdb holds only in-frame clones, not every one. The table lists about 40,000 clones, approximately 94% of them singletons. Trimming at V came to 3 bases and at J to 0 bases, leaving 1 base not matched to a gene. The CDR3 runs 15 residues. The V gene's germline CDR1 is MNHEY and CDR2 SVGAGI. This clone was picked up one time. The rearrangement joins TRBV6-5 to TRBJ1-5, with 8 bases lining up with TRBD1. The starting material was peripheral blood, obtained in the third trimester of pregnancy. This sequence originates from a female donor with multiple sclerosis, enrolled in a pregnancy study. DNA for the CDR3: TGTGCCAGCAGTTATGGACAGGGTAGCAATCAGCCCCAGCATTTT. Its protein product is CASSYGQGSNQPQHF.